Detailed here is one T cell receptor beta chain. The CDR3 runs 15 residues. The J segment lost 4 bases and the V segment lost 4 bases, leaving 9 bases of the junction unmatched. Germline assignment: CDR1 MGHRA and CDR2 YSYEKL. This sample was taken from a study of OX40 agonist ivuxolimab in advanced cancers. Across the whole study: Patients in dose escalation had liver, melanoma, kidney or head and neck cancers.

Autoimmune disease history or systemic immunosuppression excluded patients. Generated by immunoSEQ multiplex PCR, the TCRdb table keeps only in-frame clones and is missing some. Of some 130,000 clones listed, around 89% are singletons. Source: CD4+ or CD8+ T cells sorted from blood, taken in a trial of the OX40 agonist ivuxolimab. The rearrangement uses TRBV4-1 and TRBJ2-5; 7 bases align to TRBD1. The sequence came from an adult with an advanced solid tumor such as melanoma, head and neck, liver or kidney cancer. For the CDR3, the DNA is TGCGCCAGCAGCCCCAGGGGGACCCAGGGAGAGACCCAGTACTTC. Its translation: CASSPRGTQGETQYF.